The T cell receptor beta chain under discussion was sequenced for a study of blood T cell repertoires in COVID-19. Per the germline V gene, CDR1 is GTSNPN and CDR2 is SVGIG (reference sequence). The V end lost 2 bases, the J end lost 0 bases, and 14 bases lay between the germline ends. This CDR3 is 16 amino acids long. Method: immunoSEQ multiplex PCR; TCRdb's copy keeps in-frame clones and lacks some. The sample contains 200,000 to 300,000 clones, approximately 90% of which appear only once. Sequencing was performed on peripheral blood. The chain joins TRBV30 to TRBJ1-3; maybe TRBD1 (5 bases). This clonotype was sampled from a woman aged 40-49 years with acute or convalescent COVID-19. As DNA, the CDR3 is TGTGCCTGGAGTAGGGGTATAATGAGCTCTGGAAACACCATATATTTT. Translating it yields CAWSRGIMSSGNTIYF.